This TCR beta chain comes out of a study of blood T cell repertoires in COVID-19. Overall study context: The samples span acute and convalescent COVID-19 from the United States, Italy and Spain. The analysed material was cDNA or gDNA that came from T cells, B-cell-depleted T cells, or PBMCs.

Authors' analysis steps: Amplification of reference gene primers was used by the study to estimate nucleated cell counts. The assay was immunoSEQ multiplex PCR, and TCRdb's table has in-frame clones only and misses some. V, J and clone size are taken as reported in that table, and D and trimming were inferred from the DNA itself. The table lists 190,000 or so clones, about 85% of them singletons. This CDR3 contains 14 residues. V lost 2 bases and J 3 bases, leaving 12 bases between the germline ends. Germline V CDR1 and CDR2: SGHKS, YYEKEE (reference sequence). This chain uses TRBV5-5 with TRBJ2-7; possible D gene TRBD2, 5 bases. Material for sequencing was peripheral blood. The receptor was derived from a man in his 60s with COVID-19, enrolled during active disease. The CDR3 is CASSLAGIDYEQYF. The CDR3, as DNA: TGTGCCAGCAGCTTAGCCGGGATAGACTACGAGCAGTACTTC.